This T cell receptor beta chain originates from a study of T cells in Graves' hyperthyroidism and ophthalmopathy. RNA transcripts gave rise to amplified TCR beta CDR3 regions. In the first-round RT-PCR of the TCR CDR3, the HTBI primer set was used. Each CDR3 protein gets one entry after TCRdb re-called the multiplex PCR reads with MiXCR. This repertoire shows about 500,000 distinct CDR3 sequences, 46% found once; its top ten account for around 44%. This clonotype has a count of ten or more. In germline, CDR1 is MDHEN, CDR2 SYDVKM. This CDR3 is built from 12 residues. V was pared by 8 bases and J by 3 bases, with 10 bases between.

The sequencing input was peripheral blood or thyroid tissue (not recorded which). The chain has TRBV28 and TRBJ1-2; tentatively, D is TRBD1 (6 bases). The TCR comes from an adult woman with Graves' disease, either hyperthyroidism or ophthalmopathy (not recorded which). The CDR3 loop reads CASAEGDYGYTF. The CDR3 DNA is TGTGCCAGCGCCGAGGGGGACTATGGCTACACCTTC.